This entry features one T cell receptor (beta chain) sequence. Its matching antigen is unknown. These data come from a study of T cell repertoires in cytomegalovirus infection. The CDR3 spans 14 residues. Trimming took 1 base from V and 4 from J, leaving 10 bases between them. The germline V gene has CDR1 SGHTA and CDR2 FQGNSA. In TCRdb, the reads were re-called with MiXCR into one record per CDR3 protein. The table lists roughly 120,000 distinct CDR3 sequences, 29% of them singletons, with around 80% in the top ten. Specimen: CD8+ T cells from cultured PBMCs, collected from culture after CMV antigen stimulation. This chain joins TRBV7-2 and TRBJ2-5; D remains ambiguous. This TCR was recovered from a human donor in good health (CMV status not recorded). Some clones in this sample may be carry-over from other donors' samples. Here the CDR3 reads CASSLEPPPETQYF. CDR3 bases: TGTGCCAGCAGCTTAGAACCCCCCCCAGAGACCCAGTACTTC.